This T cell receptor (beta chain) was sequenced for a study of blood T cell repertoires in COVID-19. Study-level information: Researchers got acute and convalescent COVID-19 samples from the United States, Italy and Spain.

The repertoire was sequenced with immunoSEQ multiplex PCR; TCRdb's copy has only in-frame clones and lacks some. The data hold approximately 140,000 clones, with almost 85% observed a single time. V was pared by 3 bases and J by 0 bases, with 15 bases between. The germline gives CDR1 PRHDT, CDR2 FYEKMQ (reference sequence). CDR3 length: 16 residues. This chain joins TRBV13 and TRBJ2-7, with a possible D match to TRBD1 (6 bases). This TCR was recovered from a man aged 40-55 years with acute COVID-19. The sequenced sample was PBMCs or T cells enriched from blood (not recorded which). CDR3: CASSFGAGQSSYEQYF. DNA for the CDR3: TGTGCCAGCAGCTTTGGCGCTGGACAGAGCTCCTACGAGCAGTACTTC.